A selection of T cell receptor beta chains follows, all from one sample in a study of blood T cell repertoires in COVID-19. TCRdb's table, derived via immunoSEQ multiplex PCR, lists solely in-frame clones and lacks some. The data hold approximately 250,000 clones, with approximately 80% observed a single time. The sample comprised peripheral blood. These receptors were collected from a woman between 40 and 55 years old who had recovered from COVID-19. The CDR3 runs from the conserved cysteine through the conserved F or W. Each record gives: J gene, V gene, clone size, CDR3 protein. Not every row has a clone size; where given, it reads once, few, many or a size class.

j_call: TRBJ2-7; v_call: TRBV6-5; clone_size: NA; cdr3_aa: CASQAWGQGIYEQYF
j_call: TRBJ2-7; v_call: TRBV7-7; clone_size: NA; cdr3_aa: CASSLEDSGASEQYF
j_call: TRBJ2-1; v_call: TRBV7-2; clone_size: NA; cdr3_aa: CASSFAGANNEQFF
j_call: TRBJ2-3; v_call: TRBV2; clone_size: NA; cdr3_aa: CASRDGTGGGTDTQYF
j_call: TRBJ2-1; v_call: TRBV2; clone_size: NA; cdr3_aa: CASRLDSATSDEQFF
j_call: TRBJ2-1; v_call: TRBV7-3; clone_size: NA; cdr3_aa: CASSLTFSAYNEQFF
j_call: TRBJ2-3; v_call: TRBV6-1; clone_size: NA; cdr3_aa: CASSDPLTSGGAADTQYF
j_call: TRBJ2-7; v_call: TRBV18; clone_size: NA; cdr3_aa: CASSPRGGTYEQYF
j_call: TRBJ1-1; v_call: TRBV7-7; clone_size: few; cdr3_aa: CASSSRENTEAFF
j_call: TRBJ2-7; v_call: TRBV5-6; clone_size: NA; cdr3_aa: CASSQTGGWSYEQYF
j_call: TRBJ2-7; v_call: TRBV2; clone_size: NA; cdr3_aa: CASKTGAYEQYF
j_call: TRBJ1-2; v_call: TRBV30; clone_size: NA; cdr3_aa: CAWSSGLRYGYTF
j_call: TRBJ1-6; v_call: TRBV2; clone_size: NA; cdr3_aa: CASSESPWTGWGDSPLHF
j_call: TRBJ2-5; v_call: TRBV5-8; clone_size: NA; cdr3_aa: CASSLGQGGETQYF
j_call: TRBJ1-1; v_call: TRBV5-8; clone_size: few; cdr3_aa: CASSFLFGTGDGTEAFF
j_call: TRBJ2-5; v_call: TRBV2; clone_size: NA; cdr3_aa: CASSGREETQYF
j_call: TRBJ1-5; v_call: TRBV28; clone_size: NA; cdr3_aa: CASSFEDSNQPQHF
j_call: TRBJ2-7; v_call: TRBV20-1; clone_size: NA; cdr3_aa: CSASKNRGYEQYF
j_call: TRBJ1-2; v_call: TRBV28; clone_size: NA; cdr3_aa: CASRSGDRVYGYTF
j_call: TRBJ1-4; v_call: TRBV2; clone_size: NA; cdr3_aa: CASSESGVGEKLFF
j_call: TRBJ1-1; v_call: TRBV21-1; clone_size: NA; cdr3_aa: CASSRDKAEAFF
j_call: TRBJ2-2; v_call: TRBV5-1; clone_size: NA; cdr3_aa: CASRSIGGNTGELFF
j_call: TRBJ2-5; v_call: TRBV3-1/TRBV3-2; clone_size: NA; cdr3_aa: CASTRSGETQYF
j_call: TRBJ1-1; v_call: TRBV6-2/TRBV6-3; clone_size: NA; cdr3_aa: CASSRRDGGNTEAFF
j_call: TRBJ1-1; v_call: TRBV10-3; clone_size: NA; cdr3_aa: CAISVFDRAATEAFF
j_call: TRBJ1-2; v_call: TRBV6-5; clone_size: NA; cdr3_aa: CASSSTGAYGYTF
j_call: TRBJ1-1; v_call: TRBV3-1/TRBV3-2; clone_size: NA; cdr3_aa: CASSQRTGNTEAFF
j_call: TRBJ2-3; v_call: TRBV7-8; clone_size: few; cdr3_aa: CASSKRGSGDTDTQYF
j_call: TRBJ1-3; v_call: TRBV5-1; clone_size: NA; cdr3_aa: CASSVRQGTSGNTIYF
j_call: TRBJ2-6; v_call: TRBV3-1/TRBV3-2; clone_size: NA; cdr3_aa: CAAAVRAGANVLTF
j_call: TRBJ1-2; v_call: TRBV19; clone_size: NA; cdr3_aa: CASSSRTGMGSGYTF
j_call: TRBJ1-5; v_call: TRBV28; clone_size: NA; cdr3_aa: CASRYTRQGANQPQHF
j_call: TRBJ1-1; v_call: TRBV28; clone_size: NA; cdr3_aa: CASSLEGASTEAFF
j_call: TRBJ1-1; v_call: TRBV5-1; clone_size: NA; cdr3_aa: CASSAQGGNTEAFF
j_call: TRBJ1-1; v_call: TRBV28; clone_size: once; cdr3_aa: CASSFPGQGFTEAFF
j_call: TRBJ2-2; v_call: TRBV6-5; clone_size: NA; cdr3_aa: CASATGGTPTGELFF
j_call: TRBJ1-1; v_call: TRBV11-3; clone_size: NA; cdr3_aa: CASTPFEGAEAFF
j_call: TRBJ1-4; v_call: TRBV5-5; clone_size: NA; cdr3_aa: CASSRDRLNEKLFF
j_call: TRBJ2-3; v_call: TRBV7-2; clone_size: NA; cdr3_aa: CASSRRLAGATDTQYF
j_call: TRBJ2-7; v_call: TRBV3-1/TRBV3-2; clone_size: NA; cdr3_aa: CASSQETGEQYF